Listed below are T cell receptor beta chains from one sample, sequenced in a study of blood T cell repertoires in COVID-19. TCRdb's table, derived via immunoSEQ multiplex PCR, lists solely in-frame clones and lacks some. This table holds 270,000 or so clones, 86% found once. Sample: PBMCs or T cells enriched from blood (not recorded which). The receptors shown here come from a woman between 18 and 29 years old who had recovered from COVID-19. CDR3s include the opening cysteine and the closing phenylalanine or tryptophan. A D gene is named only where the DNA matches it firmly. Clone size is stated in some rows and not others, as once, few, many or a class when expanded.

D gene: .
V gene: TRBV6-1
J gene: TRBJ2-5
clone size: once
CDR3 protein: CASSEILQETQYF
CDR3 DNA: TGTGCCAGCAGTGAAATACTGCAAGAGACCCAGTACTTC

D gene: .
V gene: TRBV3-1/TRBV3-2
J gene: TRBJ2-7
clone size: .
CDR3 protein: CASSLKDTPEQYF
CDR3 DNA: TGTGCCAGCAGCCTCAAGGACACCCCTGAGCAGTACTTC

D gene: .
V gene: TRBV7-9
J gene: TRBJ1-1
clone size: .
CDR3 protein: CASSSYWNTEAFF
CDR3 DNA: TGTGCCAGCAGCTCCTACTGGAACACTGAAGCTTTCTTT

D gene: .
V gene: TRBV7-2
J gene: TRBJ2-1
clone size: .
CDR3 protein: CASSLEWASKQFF
CDR3 DNA: TGTGCCAGCAGCTTAGAATGGGCATCGAAGCAGTTCTTC

D gene: .
V gene: TRBV6-2/TRBV6-3
J gene: TRBJ1-4
clone size: .
CDR3 protein: CASSYQGKTNEKLFF
CDR3 DNA: TGTGCCAGCAGTTACCAGGGAAAGACTAATGAAAAACTGTTTTTT

D gene: TRBD2
V gene: TRBV30
J gene: TRBJ2-5
clone size: .
CDR3 protein: CAWSVDSGLGETQYF
CDR3 DNA: TGTGCCTGGAGTGTGGATAGCGGGTTGGGAGAGACCCAGTACTTC

D gene: .
V gene: TRBV6-2/TRBV6-3
J gene: TRBJ1-5
clone size: .
CDR3 protein: CASSYIYRVLEPQHF
CDR3 DNA: TGTGCCAGCAGTTACATCTACAGGGTTCTCGAGCCCCAGCATTTT

D gene: TRBD1
V gene: TRBV6-5
J gene: TRBJ1-2
clone size: .
CDR3 protein: CASSAGQGLRGYTF
CDR3 DNA: TGTGCCAGTTCCGCGGGACAGGGGTTGCGTGGCTACACCTTC

D gene: TRBD2
V gene: TRBV28
J gene: TRBJ2-7
clone size: .
CDR3 protein: CASVIAGDYEQYF
CDR3 DNA: TGTGCCAGCGTGATAGCGGGAGACTACGAGCAGTACTTC

D gene: .
V gene: TRBV3-1/TRBV3-2
J gene: TRBJ2-7
clone size: .
CDR3 protein: CASSQEDGLTYEQYF
CDR3 DNA: TGTGCCAGCAGCCAAGAAGATGGACTCACCTACGAGCAGTACTTC

D gene: TRBD2
V gene: TRBV7-3
J gene: TRBJ2-3
clone size: .
CDR3 protein: CASSPSHTSGRAAWTDTQYF
CDR3 DNA: TGTGCCAGCAGCCCCAGCCATACTAGCGGGAGGGCGGCGTGGACAGATACGCAGTATTTT

D gene: .
V gene: TRBV9
J gene: TRBJ2-7
clone size: .
CDR3 protein: CASSPHRGSTSGTYEQYF
CDR3 DNA: TGTGCCAGCAGCCCTCACAGGGGGTCGACTAGCGGAACCTACGAGCAGTACTTC

D gene: .
V gene: TRBV9
J gene: TRBJ1-6
clone size: .
CDR3 protein: CASSVGEGSYNSPLHF
CDR3 DNA: TGTGCCAGCAGCGTAGGGGAGGGTAGCTATAATTCACCCCTCCACTTT

D gene: TRBD1
V gene: TRBV28
J gene: TRBJ2-4
clone size: few
CDR3 protein: CASSLGGQGQNIQYF
CDR3 DNA: TGTGCCAGCAGTTTAGGGGGACAGGGTCAAAACATTCAGTACTTC

D gene: .
V gene: TRBV6-5
J gene: TRBJ1-1
clone size: .
CDR3 protein: CASSYSIPGEGAFF
CDR3 DNA: TGTGCCAGCAGTTACTCGATTCCCGGGGAGGGAGCTTTCTTT

D gene: .
V gene: TRBV7-8
J gene: TRBJ2-7
clone size: .
CDR3 protein: CASSLGYSSYEQYF
CDR3 DNA: TGTGCCAGCAGCTTAGGCTATAGCTCCTACGAGCAGTACTTC

D gene: .
V gene: TRBV21-1
J gene: TRBJ1-6
clone size: .
CDR3 protein: CASSKTGGRGNNSPLHF
CDR3 DNA: TGTGCCAGCAGCAAAACAGGAGGCAGGGGCAATAATTCACCCCTCCACTTT

D gene: .
V gene: TRBV28
J gene: TRBJ1-4
clone size: .
CDR3 protein: CASSLREKLFF
CDR3 DNA: TGTGCCAGCAGCCTTCGTGAAAAACTGTTTTTT

D gene: .
V gene: TRBV5-1
J gene: TRBJ1-6
clone size: .
CDR3 protein: CASSLQGLSPLHF
CDR3 DNA: TGCGCCAGCAGCTTGCAGGGGTTAAGCCCCCTCCACTTT

D gene: .
V gene: TRBV29-1
J gene: TRBJ2-1
clone size: .
CDR3 protein: CSVGSGQIFYNEQFF
CDR3 DNA: TGCAGCGTTGGTTCAGGGCAGATTTTCTACAATGAGCAGTTCTTC

D gene: TRBD1
V gene: TRBV19
J gene: TRBJ1-2
clone size: .
CDR3 protein: CASSTPAGQYRYTF
CDR3 DNA: TGTGCCAGTAGTACCCCCGCGGGACAGTACCGCTACACCTTC

D gene: .
V gene: TRBV7-3
J gene: TRBJ2-1
clone size: .
CDR3 protein: CASSSQGIWDEQFF
CDR3 DNA: TGTGCCAGCAGCTCCCAGGGGATATGGGATGAGCAGTTCTTC

D gene: .
V gene: TRBV12-5
J gene: TRBJ2-5
clone size: .
CDR3 protein: CASGSDRYGETQYF
CDR3 DNA: TGTGCTAGTGGCAGTGACAGGTATGGAGAGACCCAGTACTTC

D gene: .
V gene: TRBV7-9
J gene: TRBJ1-2
clone size: .
CDR3 protein: CASSFRSPKTYGYTF
CDR3 DNA: TGTGCCAGCAGCTTCAGGTCCCCAAAAACCTATGGCTACACCTTC

D gene: .
V gene: TRBV28
J gene: TRBJ1-3
clone size: few
CDR3 protein: CASSPRRVSGNTIYF
CDR3 DNA: TGTGCCAGCAGTCCCCGGCGGGTATCTGGAAACACCATATATTTT

D gene: .
V gene: TRBV5-4
J gene: TRBJ2-3
clone size: .
CDR3 protein: CASSLDTTRSDTQYF
CDR3 DNA: TGTGCCAGCAGCTTGGACACTACAAGGTCAGATACGCAGTATTTT

D gene: TRBD2
V gene: TRBV24-1
J gene: TRBJ2-1
clone size: .
CDR3 protein: CATSDATSGSYNEQFF
CDR3 DNA: TGTGCCACCAGTGACGCCACTAGCGGGAGCTATAATGAGCAGTTCTTC

D gene: .
V gene: TRBV21-1
J gene: TRBJ1-2
clone size: few
CDR3 protein: CASSKPGHRGFNYGYTF
CDR3 DNA: TGTGCCAGCAGCAAACCGGGTCACCGGGGTTTCAACTATGGCTACACCTTC

D gene: .
V gene: TRBV11-3
J gene: TRBJ1-6
clone size: .
CDR3 protein: CASSLGGVLHF
CDR3 DNA: TGTGCCAGCAGCTTAGGAGGAGTCCTCCACTTT

D gene: TRBD2
V gene: TRBV6-2/TRBV6-3
J gene: TRBJ2-1
clone size: .
CDR3 protein: CASSAAGTIYNEQFF
CDR3 DNA: TGTGCCAGCAGTGCCGCCGGGACTATATACAATGAGCAGTTCTTC

D gene: TRBD1
V gene: TRBV19
J gene: TRBJ1-5
clone size: .
CDR3 protein: CASSIGDREQPQHF
CDR3 DNA: TGTGCCAGTAGTATCGGGGACAGGGAGCAGCCCCAGCATTTT

D gene: .
V gene: TRBV9
J gene: TRBJ2-7
clone size: many
CDR3 protein: CASSPGRGAYEQYF
CDR3 DNA: TGTGCCAGCAGTCCGGGCAGGGGAGCCTACGAGCAGTACTTC

D gene: .
V gene: TRBV29-1
J gene: TRBJ1-2
clone size: .
CDR3 protein: CSAPRGARDNYGYTF
CDR3 DNA: TGCAGCGCACCCCGTGGTGCGAGGGATAACTATGGCTACACCTTC

D gene: .
V gene: TRBV3-1/TRBV3-2
J gene: TRBJ1-3
clone size: .
CDR3 protein: CASSQVGVGGNTIYF
CDR3 DNA: TGTGCCAGCAGCCAAGTAGGGGTGGGCGGAAACACCATATATTTT

D gene: TRBD2
V gene: TRBV7-3
J gene: TRBJ2-7
clone size: few
CDR3 protein: CASSLTSGSYEQYF
CDR3 DNA: TGTGCCAGCAGCCTTACTAGCGGGTCCTACGAGCAGTACTTC

D gene: TRBD1
V gene: TRBV6-5
J gene: TRBJ1-2
clone size: .
CDR3 protein: CASSYSNTGGVDGYTF
CDR3 DNA: TGTGCCAGCAGTTACTCGAACACAGGGGGCGTTGACGGCTACACCTTC

D gene: TRBD1
V gene: TRBV6-1
J gene: TRBJ1-4
clone size: .
CDR3 protein: CASSDPGQGEKLFF
CDR3 DNA: TGTGCCAGCAGTGACCCGGGACAGGGTGAAAAACTGTTTTTT

D gene: .
V gene: TRBV11-2
J gene: TRBJ1-2
clone size: few
CDR3 protein: CASSPPWAQAAYGYTF
CDR3 DNA: TGTGCCAGCAGCCCTCCTTGGGCACAGGCGGCTTATGGCTACACCTTC

D gene: .
V gene: TRBV7-9
J gene: TRBJ1-6
clone size: .
CDR3 protein: CASSLSRGNHPLHF
CDR3 DNA: TGTGCCAGCAGCTTATCTAGAGGCAACCACCCCCTCCACTTT

D gene: TRBD2
V gene: TRBV18
J gene: TRBJ2-1
clone size: .
CDR3 protein: CASSLRTEFLKAGVDNEQFF
CDR3 DNA: TGTGCCAGCTCACTCCGGACCGAATTCTTAAAAGCGGGAGTCGACAATGAGCAGTTCTTC

D gene: .
V gene: TRBV9
J gene: TRBJ2-2
clone size: .
CDR3 protein: CASSPGGNNGELFF
CDR3 DNA: TGTGCCAGCAGCCCCGGAGGAAACAACGGGGAGCTGTTTTTT

D gene: TRBD2
V gene: TRBV3-1/TRBV3-2
J gene: TRBJ2-5
clone size: .
CDR3 protein: CASSRGTSTETQYF
CDR3 DNA: TGTGCCAGCAGCCGCGGGACTAGTACGGAGACCCAGTACTTC

D gene: TRBD1
V gene: TRBV7-2
J gene: TRBJ2-7
clone size: .
CDR3 protein: CASSLGRGPYEQYF
CDR3 DNA: TGTGCCAGCAGCTTAGGCAGGGGGCCGTACGAGCAGTACTTC

D gene: .
V gene: TRBV7-2
J gene: TRBJ2-5
clone size: .
CDR3 protein: CASRPSAAGQETQYF
CDR3 DNA: TGTGCCAGCAGGCCCTCGGCGGCAGGGCAAGAGACCCAGTACTTC

D gene: .
V gene: TRBV7-2
J gene: TRBJ1-5
clone size: .
CDR3 protein: CASSLGGLRQPQHF
CDR3 DNA: TGTGCCAGCAGCTTAGGGGGCCTTCGGCAGCCCCAGCATTTT

D gene: TRBD1
V gene: TRBV6-2/TRBV6-3
J gene: TRBJ1-5
clone size: .
CDR3 protein: CASSYSTGAQRRGQPQHF
CDR3 DNA: TGTGCCAGCAGTTACTCGACAGGGGCGCAGAGGAGAGGTCAGCCCCAGCATTTT

D gene: TRBD1
V gene: TRBV9
J gene: TRBJ1-5
clone size: .
CDR3 protein: CASSGGQGGNQPQHF
CDR3 DNA: TGTGCCAGCAGCGGGGGACAGGGGGGTAATCAGCCCCAGCATTTT